This entry lists 21 T cell receptor beta chains sequenced from one sample in a study of control samples from healthy donors and cancer patients. The repertoire was sequenced with immunoSEQ multiplex PCR; TCRdb's copy has only in-frame clones and lacks some. The table lists 90,000 to 100,000 clones, approximately 90% of them singletons. The material sequenced was blood. The receptors stem from a woman aged 70 to 79 in good health.

This sequence joins TRBV5-5 and TRBJ2-7; no reliable D call. The length of the CDR3 is 15 residues. V lost 0 bases and J 1 base, leaving 11 bases between the germline ends. Germline assignment: CDR1 SGHKS and CDR2 YYEKEE (reference sequence). CDR3 residues: CASSLVLSTSYEQYF. The CDR3 DNA reads TGTGCCAGCAGCTTGGTTCTGAGTACGTCCTACGAGCAGTACTTC.

The chain has TRBV4-1 and TRBJ2-3; D remains unclear. Trimming removed 1 base at V and 0 bases at J, with 8 bases between. The CDR3 extends over 15 amino acids. Germline V gene lookup returns CDR1 MGHRA and CDR2 YSYEKL. This CDR3 is CASSQVYSSTDTQYF. In nucleotides, the CDR3 is TGCGCCAGCAGCCAAGTGTACAGTAGCACAGATACGCAGTATTTT.

The V and J genes are TRBV7-2 and TRBJ2-1; 10 bases fit TRBD2. CDR3 length: 15 amino acids. Germline V CDR1 and CDR2: SGHTA, FQGNSA. Trimming cost V 5 bases and J 2 bases; bases outside gene matches: 3. This CDR3 is CASSTSGNTYNEQFF. CDR3 DNA: TGTGCCAGCAGCACTAGCGGGAATACCTACAATGAGCAGTTCTTC.

The chain uses TRBV9 and TRBJ1-3, with 7 bases matching TRBD1. Unmatched junction bases numbered 5, after V lost 2 bases and J lost 6 bases. The length of the CDR3 is 14 residues. CDR1 is SGDLS, CDR2 YYNGEE, per germline. CDR3 sequence: CASSVTGTENTIYF. The CDR3 coding sequence is TGTGCCAGCAGCGTGACCGGGACAGAAAACACCATATATTTT.

The J gene is TRBJ2-2, the V gene TRBV5-1; unclear D gene. Germline V gives CDR1 SGHRS, CDR2 YFSETQ. This CDR3 has 16 residues. V shed 0 bases and J shed 0 bases, with 9 bases lying between them. CDR3 sequence (DNA): TGCGCCAGCAGCTTGGCCGGCCCCCCGAACACCGGGGAGCTGTTTTTT. This sequence encodes CASSLAGPPNTGELFF.

V usage is TRBV10-3 and J usage is TRBJ1-3; possible D gene TRBD1, 5 bases. Per germline, CDR1 ENHRY and CDR2 SYGVKD. This CDR3 has 15 residues. V was trimmed by 0 bases and J by 2 bases, leaving 8 bases between them. The CDR3 loop is CAISESRGTGNTIYF. The CDR3 nucleotides are TGTGCCATCAGTGAGTCGAGGGGTACTGGAAACACCATATATTTT.

This chain uses TRBV19 with TRBJ2-3; 12 nucleotides agree with TRBD2. The V gene end was trimmed by 3 bases and the J gene end by 5 bases; junction bases not matched to a gene: 6. CDR3 length: 16 residues. Germline V CDR1 and CDR2: LNHDA, SQIVND (reference sequence). The CDR3 DNA reads as TGTGCCAGTAGTATGCTAGCGGGAGGGTCTGGAGATACGCAGTATTTT. It translates to CASSMLAGGSGDTQYF.

This chain links TRBV19 with TRBJ1-1, with TRBD1 matching over 7 bases. After removal of 5 bases from V and 8 bases from J, the junction contained 5 bases not matched to a gene. The CDR3 covers 12 residues. Per the germline V gene, CDR1 is LNHDA and CDR2 is SQIVND (reference sequence). The CDR3 nucleotides read TGTGCCAGTAGTGCGAGACAGGGAGAAGCTTTCTTT. Translated: CASSARQGEAFF.

Note on this clone: One end of the junction varies from germline; a read error may be responsible. The chain joins TRBV6-2 or TRBV6-3 to TRBJ2-3, with D perhaps being TRBD1 or TRBD2 (5 bases each). The CDR3 is made up of 13 amino acids. Germline assignment: CDR1 MNHEY and CDR2 SVGEGT. CDR3 loop: CASSFRGTDTQYF. CDR3 bases: TGTGCCAGCAGTTTCCGGGGCACGGATACGCAGTATTTT.

This sequence joins TRBV5-1 and TRBJ1-1; the D is unclear. Germline CDR1 is SGHRS and CDR2 is YFSETQ. The germline V and J ends were trimmed by 4 bases and 5 bases, with 15 bases remaining between them. The CDR3 covers 14 residues. The CDR3 coding sequence is TGCGCCAGCAGCAGAGAATTAGGGAGGACTGAAGCTTTCTTT. Its translation is CASSRELGRTEAFF.

V gene TRBV6-4 combines with J gene TRBJ1-5, with D hard to call. Germline V gene data show CDR1 as MRHNA and CDR2 as SNTAGT. The CDR3 contains 17 residues. The V end lost 2 bases, the J end lost 2 bases, and 16 bases lay between the germline ends. The CDR3 coding sequence is TGTGCCAGCAGTGACCCCCCGCAGGCGAGGGGCAATCAGCCCCAGCATTTT. Encoded protein: CASSDPPQARGNQPQHF.

The chain joins TRBV2 to TRBJ2-7; 13 bases are shared with TRBD2. The length of the CDR3 is 17 residues. The junction had 13 bases not matched to a gene; V was cut back by 7 bases and J by 4 bases. Germline values: CDR1 SNHLY, CDR2 FYNNEI. The CDR3 protein is CASKRTSGSAEGYEQYF. The CDR3 coding sequence is TGTGCCAGCAAGAGGACTAGCGGGAGTGCCGAGGGGTACGAGCAGTACTTC.

The CDR3 DNA follows: TGTGCCAGCAGTAGGGGACAGGGCGGGGACTATGGCTACACCTTC. It translates to CASSRGQGGDYGYTF. This chain uses TRBV6-5 with TRBJ1-2, with 9 bases fitting TRBD1. CDR3 size: 15 residues. The V gene's germline CDR1 is MNHEY and CDR2 SVGAGI. Trimming cost V 5 bases and J 3 bases; bases outside gene matches: 7.

This rearrangement joins TRBV7-9 to TRBJ1-4; D might be TRBD1 (5 bases). Germline loops: CDR1 SEHNR, CDR2 FQNEAQ (reference sequence). The CDR3 is 14 amino acids. Between the trimmed V and J ends, which lost 3 bases and 5 bases, there was a span of 10 bases. The CDR3 coding sequence is TGTGCCAGCAGCTTCGGGGGGAGAAATGAAAAACTGTTTTTT. Protein: CASSFGGRNEKLFF.

The chain is built from TRBV11-3 and TRBJ2-1, with 8 positions matching TRBD1. There are 15 residues in the CDR3. J gave up 5 bases and V 5 bases, and 8 bases lay outside the gene matches. Germline CDR1 reads SGHNT; CDR2 reads YENEEA. The DNA of the CDR3 is TGTGCCAGCAGCCCCGGACAGGGTCCGAACAATGAGCAGTTCTTC. Translated, it gives CASSPGQGPNNEQFF.

This chain links TRBV30 with TRBJ1-2; D is uncertain. Trimming pared 0 bases from V and 2 bases from J, leaving 7 bases between. The V gene's germline CDR1 is GTSNPN and CDR2 SVGIG (reference sequence). The CDR3 is 13 amino acids. This CDR3 reads CAWSVHENYGYTF. Here the CDR3 DNA reads TGTGCCTGGAGTGTTCATGAGAACTATGGCTACACCTTC.

The chain combines TRBV19 with TRBJ2-2; D remains ambiguous. The ends were cut back, 4 bases at V and 4 bases at J, with 16 bases in the middle. Germline values: CDR1 LNHDA, CDR2 SQIVND (reference sequence). The CDR3 totals 16 residues. CDR3 sequence (DNA): TGTGCCAGTAGTAGTGACGGCGGCAGAGGCACCGGGGAGCTGTTTTTT. It specifies CASSSDGGRGTGELFF.

The V call is TRBV9, the J call TRBJ2-4, with D possibly being TRBD1 or TRBD2 (5 bases each). From germline, CDR1 is SGDLS and CDR2 YYNGEE. There are 15 residues in the CDR3. Trimming removed 0 bases from V and 7 bases from J, with 14 bases in between. This chain's CDR3 is CASSVGAGRGNIQYF. The CDR3 nucleotides read TGTGCCAGCAGCGTAGGGGCAGGGAGAGGGAACATTCAGTACTTC.

For this clone: This sample also contains other DNA sequences that code for the same CDR3. The V gene is TRBV16, the J gene TRBJ1-1; possibly TRBD1 for D (5 bases). With 0 bases removed from V and 5 bases from J, the gap between germline ends came to 7 bases. The CDR3 is made up of 13 amino acids. Germline lookup yields CDR1 KGHSY and CDR2 FQNENV. The CDR3 spells CASSQSEGTEAFF. The CDR3 coding sequence is TGTGCCAGCAGCCAATCGGAGGGGACTGAAGCTTTCTTT.

The rearrangement uses TRBV9 and TRBJ1-6, with 9 bases lining up with TRBD1. Germline V gene sequence: CDR1 SGDLS, CDR2 YYNGEE. There are 16 residues in the CDR3. V dropped 7 bases and J dropped 7; count of bases not matched to a gene: 12. Here the CDR3 DNA reads TGTGCCAGCGCCCCATCGGACAGGGGTGGGAATTCACCCCTCCACTTT. Protein product: CASAPSDRGGNSPLHF. Based on the CDR3 plus reference TRBV9 and TRBJ1-6, the full variable domain is DSGVTQTPKHLITATGQRVTLRCSPRSGDLSVYWYQQSLDQGLQFLIQYYNGEERAKGNILERFSAQQFPDLHSELNLSSLELGDSALYFCASAPSDRGGNSPLHFGNGTRLTVT.

In nucleotides, the CDR3 is TGTGCCTGGAGCCCAGGGGTGGATGAAAAACTGTTTTTT. Amino acid sequence: CAWSPGVDEKLFF. The V gene is TRBV30, the J gene TRBJ1-4; D might be TRBD1 (6 bases). Germline loops: CDR1 GTSNPN, CDR2 SVGIG (reference sequence). The CDR3 is 13 amino acids. Trimming shortened V by 3 bases and J by 6 bases, and 11 bases separated the two germline ends.